These 9 T cell receptor beta chains came from one sample sequenced in a study of blood T cell repertoires in COVID-19. TCRdb keeps only in-frame clones here, not all; method: immunoSEQ multiplex PCR. The repertoire holds 200,000 to 250,000 clones, with 83% as singletons. Sequenced sample: PBMCs or T cells enriched from blood (not recorded which). All receptors derive from a woman between 50 and 59 years old who had been exposed to COVID-19.

The J gene is TRBJ2-1, the V gene TRBV7-2, with 15 bases that match TRBD2. CDR1 and CDR2 (germline): SGHTA, FQGNSA. CDR3 length: 19 residues. The ends lost 6 bases at V and 5 bases at J; junction bases unmatched: 14. This chain's CDR3 is CASRKMPGLAGGRHNEQFF. CDR3 DNA sequence: TGTGCCAGCAGAAAAATGCCGGGACTAGCGGGGGGACGCCACAATGAGCAGTTCTTC.

The chain couples TRBV28 to TRBJ1-1, with D unresolved. Germline assignment: CDR1 MDHEN and CDR2 SYDVKM. This CDR3 spans 11 amino acids. Deletions cut 1 base from V and 7 bases from J, with 4 bases between. CDR3 sequence (DNA): TGTGCCAGCAGTTTATACGGTGAAGCTTTCTTT. The encoded protein is CASSLYGEAFF.

The CDR3 here is CASSPSVRLMGYTF. The CDR3 region has the DNA TGTGCCAGCAGCCCCTCAGTCAGGTTGATGGGCTACACCTTC. The chain carries TRBV3-1 (or the pseudogene TRBV3-2) and TRBJ1-2; no firm D call. Trimming removed 4 bases from V and 8 bases from J, with 17 bases in between. The CDR3 is 14 residues long. Germline values: CDR1 LGHDT, CDR2 YNNKEL (reference sequence).

The chain carries TRBV5-1 and TRBJ2-3, with D perhaps TRBD2 (7 bases). The V gene lost 0 bases and the J gene lost 5 bases, with 13 bases spanning the gap. The CDR3 has 15 residues. Germline lookup yields CDR1 SGHRS and CDR2 YFSETQ. The CDR3: CASSLVTGGQDTQYF. As DNA, the CDR3 is TGCGCCAGCAGCTTGGTGACCGGGGGGCAAGATACGCAGTATTTT.

This clone was observed once. The rearrangement links TRBV12-3 or TRBV12-4 to TRBJ1-1; TRBD1 matches 7 bases. The CDR3 sequence is 13 residues long. The V gene end was trimmed by 3 bases and the J gene end by 8 bases; junction bases not matched to a gene: 6. The CDR3, as DNA: TGTGCCAGCAGTTTCCCGGGACAGTCCGAAGCTTTCTTT. It specifies CASSFPGQSEAFF.

The J gene is TRBJ2-7, the V gene TRBV7-9; TRBD1 might be the D (5 bases). This CDR3 is built from 14 residues. V gave up 3 bases and J gave up 4 bases, with 13 bases separating them. The germline CDR1 and CDR2 sequences are SEHNR and FQNEAQ (reference sequence). The CDR3 sequence: CASSFPGHNYEQYF. The CDR3 DNA sequence: TGTGCCAGCAGCTTCCCCGGACATAATTACGAGCAGTACTTC.

The gene calls are TRBV5-1 and TRBJ2-3; D perhaps matches TRBD2 (5 bases). The CDR3 sequence is 18 residues long. The V and J ends lost 4 bases and 0 bases respectively, with 21 bases between them. Germline V gene data show CDR1 as SGHRS and CDR2 as YFSETQ. The CDR3 sequence: CASSPAGQAATSTDTQYF. CDR3 sequence (DNA): TGCGCCAGCAGCCCGGCGGGCCAGGCGGCCACTAGCACAGATACGCAGTATTTT.

V and J are TRBV5-1 and TRBJ2-3; 10 positions agree with TRBD2. J lost 4 bases, V lost 2 bases, and 4 bases had no gene match. The CDR3 is 15 amino acids. Germline V lookup: CDR1 SGHRS, CDR2 YFSETQ. CDR3 sequence: CASSLSGGAADTQYF. DNA of the CDR3: TGCGCCAGCAGCTTAAGCGGGGGGGCCGCAGATACGCAGTATTTT.

The rearrangement uses TRBV3-1 (or the pseudogene TRBV3-2) and TRBJ2-2; 11 positions agree with TRBD2. Unmatched junction bases numbered 4, after V lost 4 bases and J lost 6 bases. Germline V gene lookup returns CDR1 LGHDT and CDR2 YNNKEL (reference sequence). The CDR3 has 15 residues. The CDR3 nucleotides read TGTGCCAGCAGCCGCCCGACTAGCGGGGCCGGGGAGCTGTTTTTT. The encoded protein is CASSRPTSGAGELFF.